Below are 23 T cell receptor beta chains sequenced from a single sample in a study of blood T cell repertoires in COVID-19 (dated by TCRdb to the early 2020s). The library relied on the immunoSEQ multiplex PCR assay. Imported from immuneACCESS, the table was reduced by TCRdb to in-frame sequences with V and J called. These copies leave out some clones; in studies compared against another copy, an unresolved V gene accounts for under half, and the cause of the remainder is not known. The sample table holds a few hundred thousand clones, of which under 90% were seen once. The top ten hold about 3% of the sample. Sequencing input: peripheral blood. These receptors were taken from a young woman with acute or convalescent COVID-19.

The V gene is TRBV28, the J gene TRBJ2-5; 11 bases fit TRBD2. V was clipped by 6 bases and J by 7 bases; unmatched bases: 10. This CDR3 spans 15 amino acids. Germline lookup yields CDR1 MDHEN and CDR2 SYDVKM. CDR3 loop: CASRPHSGRDGTQYF. The CDR3 coding sequence is TGTGCCAGCAGACCCCATAGCGGGAGGGACGGGACCCAGTACTTC.

This chain connects TRBV10-3 to TRBJ1-1; D possibly corresponds to TRBD1 (6 bases). CDR1 and CDR2 (germline): ENHRY, SYGVKD. The V end was cut by 1 base, the J end by 4 bases, with 16 bases between. CDR3 length: 16 residues. CDR3 sequence: CAISELGGHDATEAFF. CDR3 sequence (DNA): TGTGCCATCAGTGAGTTGGGGGGGCATGATGCCACTGAAGCTTTCTTT.

The rearrangement uses TRBV6-5 and TRBJ2-7; TRBD2 matches 10 bases. The ends lost 6 bases at V and 3 bases at J; junction bases unmatched: 2. The CDR3 has 13 amino acids. The germline gives CDR1 MNHEY, CDR2 SVGAGI. Written as DNA, the CDR3 is TGTGCCAGCAGGAGGACTAGCGGCTACGAGCAGTACTTC. Its translation is CASRRTSGYEQYF.

Details on this clone: The germline gene is not matched at one end of the junction; a read error may be the cause. The chain links TRBV7-9 to TRBJ1-2; possible D gene TRBD1, 6 bases. The CDR3 spans 13 residues. CDR1 and CDR2 from the germline V gene are SEHNR and FQNEAQ (reference sequence). In DNA form, the CDR3 reads TGTGCCAGCAGCGTTTCCAGGGGCTCCCTAGTCGCCTTC. Amino acid sequence: CASSVSRGSLVAF.

V usage is TRBV29-1 and J usage is TRBJ2-7, with 11 positions matching TRBD2. Trimming removed 1 base from V and 0 bases from J; junction bases left unmatched: 2. The CDR3 is made up of 15 amino acids. Germline V lookup: CDR1 SQVTM, CDR2 ANQGSEA. The CDR3 DNA sequence: TGCAGCGTTGAAGTTGGACTAGCGGGCTCCTACGAGCAGTACTTC. It is translated as CSVEVGLAGSYEQYF.

The J gene is TRBJ1-1, the V gene TRBV11-3, with D possibly TRBD1 on 6 matching bases. The germline gives CDR1 SGHNT, CDR2 YENEEA. The V end lost 6 bases, the J end lost 0 bases, and 11 bases lay between the germline ends. The CDR3 extends over 14 amino acids. CDR3 sequence reads: CASSLGALNTEAFF. The CDR3 coding sequence is TGTGCCAGCAGTTTGGGGGCTTTGAACACTGAAGCTTTCTTT.

This chain uses TRBV28 with TRBJ1-2; D gene ambiguous. V lost 8 bases and J lost 8, with 18 bases in between. Germline V CDR1 and CDR2: MDHEN, SYDVKM. The length of the CDR3 is 13 residues. CDR3 in amino acids: CASGGPRARGYTF. The CDR3 DNA reads TGTGCCAGCGGAGGGCCCCGGGCGAGGGGCTACACCTTC.

This rearrangement joins TRBV2 to TRBJ2-2, with 9 bases matching TRBD1. The V segment lost 7 bases and the J segment 7 bases; nucleotides outside the gene matches: 13. The CDR3 covers 16 residues. Germline V gives CDR1 SNHLY, CDR2 FYNNEI. The CDR3 region has the DNA TGTGCCAGCATCGGGTCGGGACAGGGTATGGACGGGGAGCTGTTTTTT. Residues: CASIGSGQGMDGELFF.

The J gene is TRBJ1-2, the V gene TRBV14, with D possibly TRBD1 on 6 matching bases. The germline V and J ends were trimmed by 1 base and 5 bases, with 14 bases remaining between them. Looked up from germline, CDR1 is SGHDN and CDR2 is FVKESK. This CDR3 has 15 residues. The CDR3 loop reads CASSQVRDKGYGYTF. The CDR3, as DNA: TGTGCCAGCAGCCAAGTAAGGGACAAGGGATATGGCTACACCTTC.

This chain connects TRBV4-3 to TRBJ2-3; a possible D gene is TRBD1 (6 bases). V lost 1 base and J lost 2, with 16 bases in between. The CDR3 length is 17 residues. Germline V gives CDR1 LGHNA, CDR2 YSLEER. CDR3 nucleotides: TGCGCCAGCAGCCAAGTACAGGGTTTGGGGGCCACAGATACGCAGTATTTT. Protein sequence: CASSQVQGLGATDTQYF.

This chain links TRBV3-1 (or the pseudogene TRBV3-2) with TRBJ1-1; maybe TRBD1 (5 bases). V was shortened by 0 bases and J by 5 bases, with 19 bases between the two germline ends. The V gene's germline CDR1 is LGHDT and CDR2 YNNKEL (reference sequence). The CDR3 spans 17 residues. DNA for the CDR3: TGTGCCAGCAGCCAAGAAGGGGTGTATTGGGCGGTAACTGAAGCTTTCTTT. It yields the protein CASSQEGVYWAVTEAFF.

CDR3 DNA: TGTGCCAGCAGCGACATTCCCCGACTAGCCGGGGACACAGATACGCAGTATTTT. This sequence encodes CASSDIPRLAGDTDTQYF. The J gene is TRBJ2-3, the V gene TRBV28; 7 bases line up with TRBD2. The V gene's germline CDR1 is MDHEN and CDR2 SYDVKM. CDR3 length: 18 residues. V lost 6 bases, J lost 2 bases, and 17 bases stayed unmatched.

CDR3 sequence reads: CASSPHSSGAFSSYEQYF. CDR3 DNA sequence: TGTGCCAGCAGCCCCCATTCTAGCGGGGCTTTTAGCTCCTACGAGCAGTACTTC. The chain recombines TRBV7-6 with TRBJ2-7; the match to TRBD2 covers 9 bases. The ends lost 5 bases at V and 0 bases at J; junction bases unmatched: 14. This CDR3 contains 18 residues. Germline lookup yields CDR1 SGHVS and CDR2 FNYEAQ.

The V and J genes are TRBV7-9 and TRBJ1-1; tentatively, D is TRBD1 (5 bases). In germline, CDR1 is SEHNR, CDR2 FQNEAQ (reference sequence). Trimming pared 5 bases from V and 5 bases from J, leaving 21 bases between. The CDR3 extends over 16 amino acids. CDR3 sequence: CASSDPRQFAKTEAFF. CDR3 coding DNA: TGTGCCAGCAGCGACCCCCGACAGTTTGCAAAAACTGAAGCTTTCTTT.

The chain is built from TRBV7-9 and TRBJ2-1; 15 nucleotides line up with TRBD2. Germline CDR1 is SEHNR and CDR2 is FQNEAQ (reference sequence). After removal of 5 bases from V and 5 bases from J, the junction contained 7 bases not matched to a gene. The CDR3 sequence is 17 residues long. CDR3 nucleotide sequence: TGTGCCAGCAGCCTAGGACTAGCGGGAGGGGGGGACAATGAGCAGTTCTTC. Residues: CASSLGLAGGGDNEQFF.

The chain carries TRBV9 and TRBJ1-1; 8 bases agree with TRBD1. Germline values: CDR1 SGDLS, CDR2 YYNGEE. Trimming cost V 4 bases and J 2 bases; bases outside gene matches: 7. The length of the CDR3 is 15 residues. The DNA for the CDR3 is TGTGCCAGCAGCCCCCGACAGGGGATTAACACTGAAGCTTTCTTT. Translating gives CASSPRQGINTEAFF.

The chain has TRBV6-5 and TRBJ2-5; the match to TRBD1 covers 9 bases. CDR3 length: 14 residues. CDR1 MNHEY and CDR2 SVGAGI come from the germline V gene. Germline trimming cut 5 bases from V and 5 bases from J; bases unmatched to any gene: 6. As DNA, the CDR3 is TGTGCCAGCAGTAGGGACAGGGTCTGGGAGACCCAGTACTTC. Its protein is CASSRDRVWETQYF.

V usage is TRBV5-1 and J usage is TRBJ2-5; a possible D gene is TRBD2 (5 bases). Germline CDR1 and CDR2: SGHRS and YFSETQ. This CDR3 region has 13 residues. Trimming stripped 2 bases from V and 2 bases from J, with 7 bases between. The CDR3 protein is CASSFRLQETQYF. For the CDR3, the DNA is TGCGCCAGCAGCTTCCGACTACAAGAGACCCAGTACTTC.

This chain connects TRBV7-2 to TRBJ2-7; 9 bases match TRBD2. In germline, CDR1 is SGHTA, CDR2 FQGNSA. V dropped 5 bases and J dropped 4; count of bases not matched to a gene: 18. CDR3 length: 18 amino acids. The CDR3 spells CASSHTPPRAGGSYEQYF. The CDR3 DNA reads TGTGCCAGCAGCCATACCCCACCGCGAGCGGGGGGATCGTACGAGCAGTACTTC.

This clone was picked up a small number of times. The rearrangement links TRBV2 to TRBJ1-5, with unresolved D. There are 11 residues in the CDR3. Germline V CDR1 and CDR2: SNHLY, FYNNEI. V lost 8 bases to trimming and J lost 5 bases, with 7 bases between them. The CDR3 nucleotides are TGTGCCAGCGGCAGTGATCAGCCCCAGCATTTT. Translated, it gives CASGSDQPQHF.

This chain connects TRBV25-1 to TRBJ2-5, with 7 bases matching TRBD1. Germline assignment: CDR1 MGHDK and CDR2 SYGVNS. CDR3 size: 13 residues. V trimming: 7 bases; J trimming: 2 bases; junction bases outside the gene matches: 4. Here the CDR3 reads CASTDRVQETQYF. The DNA of the CDR3 is TGTGCCAGCACCGACAGGGTGCAAGAGACCCAGTACTTC.

This chain uses TRBV28 with TRBJ2-3; the match to TRBD2 covers 14 bases. V lost 3 bases to trimming and J lost 5 bases; unmatched junction nucleotides: 19. This CDR3 region has 21 residues. Germline CDR1 and CDR2: MDHEN and SYDVKM. The CDR3 sequence: CASSLPTSGTSGRLEGDTQYF. CDR3 nucleotide sequence: TGTGCCAGCAGTTTGCCGACCTCCGGGACTAGCGGGAGACTTGAGGGAGATACGCAGTATTTT.

The chain links TRBV7-2 to TRBJ2-1; TRBD2 aligns across 14 bases. The CDR3 is 16 residues long. Germline CDR1 reads SGHTA; CDR2 reads FQGNSA. Trimming removed 5 bases from V and 8 bases from J; junction bases left unmatched: 8. CDR3 bases: TGTGCCAGCAGCCCTCGACTAGCGGGAGGGAGGGATGAGCAGTTCTTC. Translated, it gives CASSPRLAGGRDEQFF.